A selection of T cell receptor beta chains follows, all from one sample in a study of blood T cells in healthy people across ages. TCRdb re-analysed the 5' RACE reads in MiXCR, keeping a single row per CDR3 protein. The data contain 800,000 or so distinct CDR3 sequences, less than 60% of them seen just once; the ten biggest clones take up about a sixth. The sequencing sample was made of blood. These receptor sequences come from a man at least 80 years old in good health. Each CDR3 is given with its conserved first and last residue. The D gene is left open where the match is weak. Some rows have no size entry. The others give once, few or many, or a class for an expanded clone.

size: many
J: TRBJ2-1
V: TRBV7-9
D: NA
DNA: TGTGCCAGCAGCTCCGGGACGATCAATGAGCAGTTCTTC
CDR3: CASSSGTINEQFF

size: NA
J: TRBJ1-1
V: TRBV20-1
D: NA
DNA: TGCAGTGCTAGGGGGTTGAACACTGAAGCTTTCTTT
CDR3: CSARGLNTEAFF

size: NA
J: TRBJ2-4
V: TRBV12-3/TRBV12-4
D: TRBD1
DNA: TGTGCCAACAGACCTTCCGGGACAGGGAGAAAAAACATTCAGTACTTC
CDR3: CANRPSGTGRKNIQYF

size: once
J: TRBJ2-7
V: TRBV10-3
D: NA
DNA: TGTGCCATCAGCGAGGTAACCTACGAGCAGTACTTC
CDR3: CAISEVTYEQYF

size: NA
J: TRBJ2-5
V: TRBV7-2
D: NA
DNA: TGTGCCAGCAGCTCGAACGGCGGGACTTTCCAAGAGACCCAGTACTTC
CDR3: CASSSNGGTFQETQYF

size: few
J: TRBJ2-7
V: TRBV10-3
D: TRBD2
DNA: TGTGCCATCAGAGAAACTAGCGGGAGCTACGAGCAGTACTTC
CDR3: CAIRETSGSYEQYF

size: NA
J: TRBJ2-3
V: TRBV20-1
D: TRBD2
DNA: TGCAGTGCTAGTCCACCGTGGGGGGGGGATACGCAGTATTTT
CDR3: CSASPPWGGDTQYF

size: few
J: TRBJ2-6
V: TRBV7-8
D: TRBD1
DNA: TGTGCCAGCAGCTTAAGACAGGGTGGTTTCTCTGGGGCCAACGTCCTGACTTTC
CDR3: CASSLRQGGFSGANVLTF

size: few
J: TRBJ1-5
V: TRBV7-9
D: NA
DNA: TGTGCCAGCAGCCTGGACAGCCATCAGCCCCAGCATTTT
CDR3: CASSLDSHQPQHF

size: NA
J: TRBJ1-5
V: TRBV12-3/TRBV12-4
D: NA
DNA: TGTGCCAGCAGGGGGAATGGCAATCAGCCCCGGCATTTT
CDR3: CASRGNGNQPRHF

size: NA
J: TRBJ2-1
V: TRBV20-1
D: TRBD1
DNA: TGCAGTGCTAGCTCAGGGGGAGCCTACGAGCAGTTCTTC
CDR3: CSASSGGAYEQFF

size: few
J: TRBJ2-7
V: TRBV20-1
D: TRBD2
DNA: TGCAGTGCTTGGGGAGAAGCGGGAGCTTACGAGCAGTACTTC
CDR3: CSAWGEAGAYEQYF

size: few
J: TRBJ2-1
V: TRBV28
D: TRBD1
DNA: TGTGCCAGCAGCCTCGGACAGGGGCCCGACAATGAGCAGTTCTTC
CDR3: CASSLGQGPDNEQFF

size: few
J: TRBJ1-1
V: TRBV20-1
D: NA
DNA: TGCAGTGTGACGGCAGGGATGGGCACTGAAGCTTTCTTT
CDR3: CSVTAGMGTEAFF

size: NA
J: TRBJ1-6
V: TRBV12-3/TRBV12-4
D: NA
DNA: TGTGCCAGCAGACCCGGGGGGGGTTATAATTCACCCCTCCACTTT
CDR3: CASRPGGGYNSPLHF

size: NA
J: TRBJ2-3
V: TRBV15
D: NA
DNA: TGTGCCACCAGCAGTCCTCCAGTCCCCTCCACTTTCACAGATACGCAGTATTTT
CDR3: CATSSPPVPSTFTDTQYF

size: NA
J: TRBJ2-3
V: TRBV2
D: NA
DNA: TGTGCCAGCAGACTGGGGGGTATCACAGATACGCAGTATTTT
CDR3: CASRLGGITDTQYF

size: many
J: TRBJ2-5
V: TRBV20-1
D: TRBD2
DNA: TGCAGTGCTAGTCGACTAGCGGGAATGGAGACCCAGTACTTC
CDR3: CSASRLAGMETQYF